The 20 T cell receptor beta chains listed next were all sequenced from one sample in a study of technical replicates of blood from several donors (dated by TCRdb to 2015 to 2018). The library was made by the immunoSEQ multiplex PCR assay. TCRdb's version of the immuneACCESS table is confined to in-frame rearrangements and falls short of the full clone set. An unresolved V gene accounts for under half of the shortfall where checked; the remainder is of unknown origin. In all, the sample holds approximately 29,000 clones, and around 94% of those were seen once. Approximately 4% of the sample is held by the ten biggest clonotypes. The sample comprised PBMCs. The receptors shown here come from a human donor in good health. Some clones in this sample may be carry-over from other donors' samples.

This clone has only one observation. The genes are TRBV27 and TRBJ1-4; the D gene is possibly TRBD1 (6 bases). This CDR3 has 14 amino acids. With 4 bases removed from V and 8 bases from J, the gap between germline ends came to 14 bases. Germline lookup yields CDR1 MNHEY and CDR2 SMNVEV (reference sequence). In DNA, the CDR3 is TGTGCCAGCAGTTGGGGGGGGCCGCGGGAAAAACTGTTTTTT. Amino acid sequence: CASSWGGPREKLFF.

The rearrangement links TRBV18 to TRBJ1-1; D not certain. The CDR3 consists of 13 residues. V was pared by 3 bases and J by 8 bases, with 13 bases between. Germline CDR1 reads KGHSH; CDR2 reads LQKENI. In DNA form, the CDR3 reads TGTGCCAGCTCACCTGTCCCTACCCGCGAAGCTTTCTTT. This encodes CASSPVPTREAFF.

The chain couples TRBV7-6 to TRBJ2-1; possible D gene TRBD2, 6 bases. Per the germline V gene, CDR1 is SGHVS and CDR2 is FNYEAQ. The CDR3 loop spans 16 amino acids. The V gene lost 3 bases and the J gene lost 1 base, with 13 bases spanning the gap. The CDR3 nucleotides are TGTGCCAGCAGCTTCGGACTACCAGGATCCTACAATGAGCAGTTCTTC. Translated, it gives CASSFGLPGSYNEQFF.

The V gene is TRBV18, the J gene TRBJ2-6, with no clear D. CDR1 is KGHSH and CDR2 is LQKENI in the germline V gene. The germline V and J ends were trimmed by 0 bases and 4 bases, with 16 bases remaining between them. The CDR3 spans 18 residues. The CDR3 reads CASSPPGQVLKGANVLTF. CDR3 DNA: TGTGCCAGCTCACCACCCGGCCAGGTTTTGAAGGGGGCCAACGTCCTGACTTTC.

This chain joins TRBV7-2 and TRBJ2-7, with D perhaps TRBD2 (5 bases). The CDR3 is made up of 14 amino acids. CDR1 and CDR2 (germline): SGHTA, FQGNSA. V was trimmed by 5 bases and J by 2 bases, leaving 13 bases between them. The CDR3 here is CASSPWDSAYEQYF. The CDR3 coding sequence is TGTGCCAGCAGCCCCTGGGATAGCGCCTACGAGCAGTACTTC.

The chain has TRBV6-1 and TRBJ1-2, with 9 bases identical to TRBD1. CDR1 is MNHNS and CDR2 is SASEGT in the germline V gene. There are 13 residues in the CDR3. The V and J ends lost 5 bases and 4 bases, in that order; junction bases with no gene match: 2. CDR3 nucleotides: TGTGCCAGCAGTCAGGACAGGGGCTATGGCTACACCTTC. Translating gives CASSQDRGYGYTF.

V and J are TRBV11-1 and TRBJ2-1, with D unclear. The V gene lost 0 bases and the J gene lost 7 bases, with 19 bases spanning the gap. The CDR3 is 17 residues long. Germline values: CDR1 SGHAT, CDR2 FQDESV (reference sequence). The CDR3 region is CASSLATWQTVTNEQFF. DNA for the CDR3: TGTGCCAGCAGCTTAGCCACGTGGCAAACCGTGACAAATGAGCAGTTCTTC.

This chain uses TRBV25-1 with TRBJ2-7; 7 bases match TRBD1. J lost 2 bases, V lost 8 bases, and 3 bases had no gene match. Germline CDR1 is MGHDK and CDR2 is SYGVNS. CDR3 length: 12 amino acids. The CDR3 region has the DNA TGTGCCAGCCGGACAGGCGCCTACGAGCAGTACTTC. Its protein product is CASRTGAYEQYF.

The rearrangement uses TRBV7-3 and TRBJ2-7; maybe TRBD2 (5 bases). Trimming pared 3 bases from V and 6 bases from J, leaving 9 bases between. Germline CDR1 and CDR2: SGHTA and FQGTGA. This CDR3 is built from 12 residues. DNA for the CDR3: TGTGCCAGCAGCTTTACTAGGCGCGAGCAGTACTTC. This gives the protein CASSFTRREQYF.

The rearrangement links TRBV6-5 to TRBJ2-7; 7 nucleotides agree with TRBD2. The CDR3 totals 14 residues. After removal of 2 bases from V and 0 bases from J, the junction contained 1 base not matched to a gene. The germline CDR1 and CDR2 sequences are MNHEY and SVGAGI. The CDR3 sequence is CASSYGGGSYEQYF. CDR3 sequence (DNA): TGTGCCAGCAGTTACGGGGGGGGCTCCTACGAGCAGTACTTC.

The CDR3 is CASSARLAGSRTGANVLTF. The CDR3 coding sequence is TGTGCCAGCAGTGCCCGACTAGCGGGGTCCCGGACTGGGGCCAACGTCCTGACTTTC. The chain links TRBV27 to TRBJ2-6, with 11 bases that match TRBD2. The CDR3 covers 19 residues. V dropped 5 bases and J dropped 2; count of bases not matched to a gene: 11. Germline V CDR1 and CDR2: MNHEY, SMNVEV (reference sequence).

The chain recombines TRBV23-1 with TRBJ1-1; D might be TRBD1 (5 bases). TRBV23-1 is flagged as an ORF with uncertain function. Between the trimmed V and J ends, which lost 4 bases and 5 bases, there was a span of 14 bases. The CDR3 contains 14 residues. CDR3 loop: CASSRGGSGTEAFF. CDR3 in DNA: TGCGCCAGCAGTCGGGGGGGTTCAGGAACTGAAGCTTTCTTT.

The chain carries TRBV9 and TRBJ2-3; no clear D gene. The germline CDR1 and CDR2 sequences are SGDLS and YYNGEE. The V and J ends lost 4 bases and 1 base respectively, with 13 bases between them. This CDR3 is 15 amino acids long. CDR3 DNA sequence: TGTGCCAGCAGCTCAGACGGGTTCGGCACAGATACGCAGTATTTT. It is translated as CASSSDGFGTDTQYF.

The chain's CDR3 is CASKDRNLDGYTF. As DNA, the CDR3 is TGTGCCAGCAAGGACAGGAATCTCGATGGCTACACCTTC. This chain connects TRBV6-5 to TRBJ1-2; 7 nucleotides agree with TRBD1. The junction had 8 bases not matched to a gene; V was cut back by 7 bases and J by 6 bases. Germline V lookup: CDR1 MNHEY, CDR2 SVGAGI. CDR3 length: 13 amino acids.

The chain has TRBV25-1 and TRBJ1-3, with 7 bases matching TRBD1. Looked up from germline, CDR1 is MGHDK and CDR2 is SYGVNS. J gave up 0 bases and V 5 bases, and 7 bases lay outside the gene matches. CDR3 length equals 16 residues. CDR3 DNA: TGTGCCAGCAGTCTAACGGACAGGAGCTCTGGAAACACCATATATTTT. It specifies CASSLTDRSSGNTIYF.

V usage is TRBV4-3 and J usage is TRBJ2-7; 7 nucleotides line up with TRBD2. Germline V gene sequence: CDR1 LGHNA, CDR2 YSLEER. CDR3 length: 15 amino acids. Unmatched junction bases numbered 9, after V lost 3 bases and J lost 4 bases. CDR3 in amino acids: CASSQTRGEGYEQYF. Written as DNA, the CDR3 is TGCGCCAGCAGCCAGACCCGGGGGGAGGGGTACGAGCAGTACTTC.

The V call is TRBV6-5, the J call TRBJ1-1, with TRBD1 matching 10 bases. V shed 0 bases and J 5 bases; nucleotides not matched to a gene: 0. The CDR3 contains 14 residues. Germline lookup yields CDR1 MNHEY and CDR2 SVGAGI. CDR3 in DNA: TGTGCCAGCAGTTACTCGGGACAGGGGACTGAAGCTTTCTTT. Translating it yields CASSYSGQGTEAFF.

The CDR3, as DNA: TGCGCCAGCAGTGAGTCTGGCCCCCGACAGGGTGAACCCTATGGCTACACCTTC. Translating gives CASSESGPRQGEPYGYTF. The chain employs TRBV10-1 and TRBJ1-2; 7 nucleotides line up with TRBD1. The CDR3 contains 18 residues. Germline values: CDR1 WNHNN, CDR2 SYGVQD (reference sequence). The trim removed 0 bases at V and 4 bases at J, leaving 14 bases unmatched.

The chain is built from TRBV4-1 and TRBJ2-7; D is perhaps TRBD1 (6 bases). The CDR3 has 15 residues. Germline CDR1 reads MGHRA; CDR2 reads YSYEKL. V dropped 2 bases and J dropped 0 bases, with 11 bases sitting between them. The chain's CDR3 is CASSQLGQISYEQYF. CDR3 bases: TGCGCCAGCAGCCAACTTGGACAGATCTCCTACGAGCAGTACTTC.

CDR3 bases: TGTGCCAGCAGCCATCAGGATCCGGGACAGCAAGAGACCCAGTACTTC. Its protein product is CASSHQDPGQQETQYF. V is TRBV7-9 and J is TRBJ2-5; 7 bases line up with TRBD1. V shed 5 bases, J shed 2 bases, and the junction held 11 bases outside the gene matches. Germline loops: CDR1 SEHNR, CDR2 FQNEAQ (reference sequence). There are 16 residues in the CDR3.